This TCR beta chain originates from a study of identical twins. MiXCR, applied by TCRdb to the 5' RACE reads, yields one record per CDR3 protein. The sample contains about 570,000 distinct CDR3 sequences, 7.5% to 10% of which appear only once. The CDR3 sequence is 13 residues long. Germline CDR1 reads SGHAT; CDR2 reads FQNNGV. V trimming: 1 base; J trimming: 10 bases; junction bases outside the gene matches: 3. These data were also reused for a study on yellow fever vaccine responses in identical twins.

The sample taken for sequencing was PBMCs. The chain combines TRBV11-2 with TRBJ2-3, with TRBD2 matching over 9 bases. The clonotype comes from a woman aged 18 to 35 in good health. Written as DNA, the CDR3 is TGTGCCAGCAGCTTAGTCCTAGCGGGATCGCAGTATTTT. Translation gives CASSLVLAGSQYF.